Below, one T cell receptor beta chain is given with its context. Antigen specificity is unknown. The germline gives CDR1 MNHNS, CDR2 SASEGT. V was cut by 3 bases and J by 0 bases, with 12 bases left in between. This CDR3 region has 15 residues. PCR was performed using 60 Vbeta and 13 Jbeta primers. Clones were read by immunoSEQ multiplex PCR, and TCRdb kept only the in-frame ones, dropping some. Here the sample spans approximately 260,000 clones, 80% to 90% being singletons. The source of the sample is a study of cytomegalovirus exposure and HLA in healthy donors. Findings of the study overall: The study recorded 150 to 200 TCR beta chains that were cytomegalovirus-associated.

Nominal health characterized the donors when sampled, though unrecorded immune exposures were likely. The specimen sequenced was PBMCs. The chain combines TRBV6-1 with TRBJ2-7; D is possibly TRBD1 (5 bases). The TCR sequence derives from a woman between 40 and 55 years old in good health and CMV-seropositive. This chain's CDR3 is CASSDRATVSYEQYF. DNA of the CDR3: TGTGCCAGCAGTGATAGGGCGACAGTCTCCTACGAGCAGTACTTC.